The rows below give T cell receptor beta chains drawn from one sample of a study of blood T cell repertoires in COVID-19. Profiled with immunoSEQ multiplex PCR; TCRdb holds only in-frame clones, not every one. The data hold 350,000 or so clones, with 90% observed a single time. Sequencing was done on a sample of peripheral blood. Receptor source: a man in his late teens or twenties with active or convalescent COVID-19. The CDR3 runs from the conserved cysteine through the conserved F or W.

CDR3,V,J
CASSTRSSYEQYF,TRBV28,TRBJ2-7
CASSLRQGARTAGANVLTF,TRBV7-9,TRBJ2-6
CASSQDTALRVF,TRBV3-1/TRBV3-2,TRBJ2-1
CAISESRSGFDQPQHF,TRBV10-3,TRBJ1-5
CASSPDRGHEQYF,TRBV7-3,TRBJ2-7
CASSLQSNTEAFF,TRBV5-1,TRBJ1-1
CASSPDNEQFF,TRBV9,TRBJ2-1
CASSLGSHRPGNTIYF,TRBV11-2,TRBJ1-3
CASSPFSIRSNQPQHF,TRBV18,TRBJ1-5
CATDDRVNTEAFF,TRBV15,TRBJ1-1
CASSLGANVLTF,TRBV6-2/TRBV6-3,TRBJ2-6
CASSLQGARTEAFF,TRBV7-3,TRBJ1-1
CASSFHGGYTGELFF,TRBV6-5,TRBJ2-2
CASSRPGHGGETQYF,TRBV6-5,TRBJ2-5
CASSQEMPSGSRSYEQYF,TRBV4-2,TRBJ2-7
CASSLDSGLADYNEQFF,TRBV7-9,TRBJ2-1
CASSSLTGGKRANEKLFF,TRBV28,TRBJ1-4
CASSPQGASNQPQHF,TRBV19,TRBJ1-5
CASSIGQGGAYNEQFF,TRBV19,TRBJ2-1
CASSDSRGYTF,TRBV6-4,TRBJ1-2
CASSPGQRDNSPLHF,TRBV18,TRBJ1-6
CASSPDEPERGEAFF,TRBV5-1,TRBJ1-1
CASSFLGAYNHNEQFF,TRBV28,TRBJ2-1
CASSLGQGWHEQYF,TRBV7-2,TRBJ2-7
CASTPPGDEKLFF,TRBV7-9,TRBJ1-4
CASSLGPMTGGTEAFF,TRBV5-4,TRBJ1-1
CASSSRDRAFEQFF,TRBV13,TRBJ2-1
CASSELGTGSYEQYF,TRBV6-1,TRBJ2-7
CASSQDQGRNTIYF,TRBV3-1/TRBV3-2,TRBJ1-3
CASSSPAGNTEAFF,TRBV6-5,TRBJ1-1
CATSDPTGTGVTGELFF,TRBV24-1,TRBJ2-2
CATSRGFFQPQHF,TRBV15,TRBJ1-5
CASRLGQGQKETQYF,TRBV11-2,TRBJ2-5
CASSVGGQTNSPLHF,TRBV9,TRBJ1-6
CASSSSTGSPGEQYF,TRBV7-9,TRBJ2-7
CASRPGTGWNQPQHF,TRBV7-2,TRBJ1-5
CASSSSGGPQYF,TRBV28,TRBJ2-3
CASSPGGTNYGYTF,TRBV18,TRBJ1-2
CATSLGQLSGANVLTF,TRBV15,TRBJ2-6
CASSRTYEQYF,TRBV7-9,TRBJ2-7
CASSYSTVRQAYNEKLFF,TRBV6-2/TRBV6-3,TRBJ1-4
CASSPITGTGRLKNIQYF,TRBV7-9,TRBJ2-4
CASSIPGGLDSPLHF,TRBV11-2,TRBJ1-6
CASGLLTRSGTDTQYF,TRBV12-5,TRBJ2-3
CASGVSGSYEQYF,TRBV27,TRBJ2-7
CATSRRTGTGDEKLFF,TRBV15,TRBJ1-4
CASDIGQYGNQPQHF,TRBV28,TRBJ1-5
CASSVATLGQGSYTF,TRBV9,TRBJ1-2
CASSFGIRGETQYF,TRBV27,TRBJ2-5